The table lists the clone carrying this T cell receptor (beta chain) with many counts. The antigen is not known. TCRdb re-called the RT-PCR reads through MiXCR, storing one row per CDR3 protein. The sample includes 500,000 to 650,000 distinct CDR3 sequences, 7.5% to 8.5% of them seen just once. This CDR3 is 17 amino acids long. Unmatched junction bases numbered 8, after V lost 1 base and J lost 2 bases. Looked up from germline, CDR1 is MGHDK and CDR2 is SYGVNS. These data come from a study of response to subunit inactivated influenza vaccine. Study results and limitations: That few new T cells are recruited by each seasonal influenza vaccination was the authors' suggestion.

The receptor was derived from a man between 45 and 75 years old who received an inactivated influenza vaccine. The J gene is TRBJ2-3, the V gene TRBV25-1; TRBD2 aligns across 8 bases. Source: PBMCs from blood, taken 23 to 25 months after vaccination. This CDR3 is CASSEFSGRGNTDTQYF. In DNA, the CDR3 is TGTGCCAGCAGTGAATTTTCCGGGAGGGGGAACACAGATACGCAGTATTTT. Supplemented by reference TRBV25-1 and TRBJ2-3, the full variable domain reads EADIYQTPRYLVIGTGKKITLECSQTMGHDKMYWYQQDPGMELHLIHYSYGVNSTEKGDLSSESTVSRIRTEHFPLTLESARPSHTSQYLCASSEFSGRGNTDTQYFGPGTRLTVL.